The clone carrying this TCR beta chain has a single count. This sample is part of a study of blood T cell repertoires in COVID-19. A Seattle source enrolled patients during active infection and followed them longitudinally. The protocol was immunoSEQ multiplex PCR, while the TCRdb copy is restricted to in-frame clones and leaves out a portion. Of 200,000 to 300,000 clones listed, approximately 85% are singletons. The ends lost 5 bases at V and 4 bases at J; junction bases unmatched: 7. CDR3 size: 15 residues. Germline V CDR1 and CDR2: SGHAT, FQNNGV. This receptor was identified in a man in his fifties with COVID-19, enrolled during active disease. The J gene is TRBJ2-1, the V gene TRBV11-2, with 8 bases aligning to TRBD1. The sequenced sample was peripheral blood. The CDR3 here is CASSARQGRYNEQFF. The CDR3 DNA reads TGTGCCAGCAGCGCCCGACAGGGGCGATACAATGAGCAGTTCTTC.